What follows describes a single T cell receptor beta chain. This clone was seen a few times. The specificity of this receptor is unknown. There are no base qualities to consult, and no much larger clone falls within one base. This same CDR3 is encoded by further DNA sequences in the sample. Single viable CD3+CD4+CD8-CD45RO+ cells were sorted as memory CD4+ T cells on a FACSAria II. To determine CMV serostatus, a Roche Elecsys assay was used that detects serum IgG against CMV pp150, pp28, p38 and p52. After thawing, total CD4+ T cells were enriched by positive selection with CD4 magnetic microbeads. The samples came from a different study that was designed specifically to examine the CD4+ T cell memory repertoire. Following standard operating procedures, peripheral blood mononuclear cells were isolated and cryopreserved, while serum was kept at -80 degrees C. The staining used CD3-PerCP (BW264/56), CD4-APC (RPA-T4), CD45RO-PE (UCHT1) and CD8-Pacific Orange (3B5) antibodies, and Sytox blue was used to exclude non-viable cells.

The CDR3 contains 13 residues, cysteine and phenylalanine counted. The read is trimmed to its CDR3 DNA, 39 bases read in frame from base 1. The junction shows trimming of 1 base on V and 4 bases on J, and the gene matches do not reach 1 base of it. The germline V gene (reference sequence) specifies SGHNT as CDR1 and YYREEE as CDR2. The sample belongs to a study of memory CD4+ T cells and cytomegalovirus serostatus (dated by TCRdb to between 2018 and 2021). A note on the overall study: The cohort comprised 33 healthy Belgian adults, 9 CMV seropositive and some 25 CMV seronegative. To replicate a published TCR-based CMV serostatus classifier, the researchers sequenced the CD4+ memory TCRbeta repertoires of a Belgian cohort whose cytomegalovirus serostatus was known. Paper-wide results and their limitations: The original-framework classifier achieved a median bootstrapped AUC of almost 0.97 with a 95% CI of 0.76-1.00 on the Belgian cohort. Among the 160 or so previously reported CMV-associated TCRbeta sequences, over 65 showed up in the CD4+ memory repertoires, with each one found in between one and five individuals. Unlike the original study, which covered naive and memory CD4+ and CD8+ populations, the Belgian study sequenced only CD4+CD45RO+ memory cells. The results were interpreted as suggesting that the CMV-associated TCR signature is largely present in the CD4+ memory repertoire. CMV serostatus prediction reached a median bootstrapped AUC of 0.95 with the original framework and just under 0.92 with a US-trained random forest.

Genomic DNA was extracted from sorted cells with the Quick-DNA Microprep Kit. TCRbeta DNA was amplified with the immunoSEQ hsTCRbeta kit following the manufacturer's protocol. TCRbeta libraries were sequenced on an Illumina MiSeq instrument. The paper's processing steps were these. After out-of-frame sequences were removed, 2.4 million or so distinct TCRbeta sequences remained, averaging approximately 72,000 per individual. Each individual was scored by the count of 150 to 200 previously reported CMV-associated TCRbeta sequences and the total productive distinct TCRbeta count. A beta-binomial model was reimplemented in Python, and scikit-learn random forests with default parameters were trained on US cohort data. Classifier performance on the Belgian cohort was summarized as median AUC with percentile confidence intervals calculated over 10,000 bootstrap iterations. TCRdb's version of the immuneACCESS table is confined to in-frame rearrangements and falls short of the full clone set. An unresolved V gene accounts for under half of the shortfall where checked; the remainder is of unknown origin. The V and J calls and clone size were taken over from that table, and D and trimming were inferred from the DNA. This sample has some 57,000 clones in its table, and less than 80% of those were observed once. The ten largest clones take up about 0.82% of the sample.

This receptor was identified in an adult in good health and CMV-seronegative. The sequenced sample was memory CD4+ T cells from blood. The chain is encoded by TRBV5-4 joined to TRBJ2-7; 8 central bases correspond to TRBD1. In nucleotide form, the sequence is TGTGCCAGCAGCTTGACAGGGGGGTACGAGCAGTACTTC. Its amino acids are CASSLTGGYEQYF.